Here is one T cell receptor beta chain with its context. The germline V and J ends were trimmed by 2 bases and 0 bases, with 16 bases remaining between them. Germline loops: CDR1 MDHEN, CDR2 SYDVKM. The CDR3 covers 17 residues. After extraction with the RNeasy kit, roughly 0.5 to 1 ug of the RNA was reverse transcribed using random hexamers. The TCR beta CDR3 was amplified by immunoSEQ multiplex PCR across 54 Vbeta, 13 Jbeta. TCRdb processed the immunoSEQ multiplex PCR reads anew with MiXCR; each CDR3 protein has one entry. Of around 300,000 distinct CDR3 sequences in the sample, 65% to 90% were seen once. This entry belongs to a study of CD8 T cells in Susac syndrome.

Material: CD8+ T cells from PBMCs. The sequence was collected from a human donor with multiple sclerosis. The genes are TRBV28 and TRBJ2-5; the D gene is possibly TRBD2 (5 bases). CDR3: CASSLPTDGEYQETQYF. CDR3 nucleotides: TGTGCCAGCAGTTTACCAACAGACGGGGAATACCAAGAGACCCAGTACTTC.